This TCR delta chain was found in a study of gamma-delta chains in newborns, infants, children. TCRdb ran CATT on the reads. The table includes about 4,500 delta-chain clones, around 3% detected once. Looked up from germline, CDR1 is GEAIGNYY and CDR2 is EKD. This CDR3 comprises 20 residues. The ends were cut back, 3 bases at V and 0 bases at J, with 20 bases in the middle. This clone has just a few counts. TCRdb shows a much larger clone's protein in place of this DNA's translation, and the two differ at residue 11, likely through a read error; the protein shown is translated from the DNA. The chain is built from TRDV2 and TRDJ3; D is undetermined. The TCR was taken from a child who was a newborn, infant or young child, either healthy, febrile or measles-vaccinated (not recorded which). Sequencing was carried out using blood. CDR3 bases: TGTGCCTGTGACCGTATTACGGGTTCACCTCCCTCCTGGGACACCCGACAGATGTTTTTC. It codes for CACDRITGSPPSWDTRQMFF.